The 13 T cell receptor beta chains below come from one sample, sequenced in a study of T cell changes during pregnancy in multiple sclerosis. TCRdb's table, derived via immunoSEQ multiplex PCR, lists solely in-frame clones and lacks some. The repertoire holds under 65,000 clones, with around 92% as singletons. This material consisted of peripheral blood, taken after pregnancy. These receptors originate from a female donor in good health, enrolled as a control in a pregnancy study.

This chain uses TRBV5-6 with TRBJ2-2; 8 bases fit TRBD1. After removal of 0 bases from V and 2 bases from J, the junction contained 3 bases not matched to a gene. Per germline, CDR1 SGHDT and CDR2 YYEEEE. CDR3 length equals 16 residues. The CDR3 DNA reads TGTGCCAGCAGCTTGGGAGGACAGGGTAACACCGGGGAGCTGTTTTTT. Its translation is CASSLGGQGNTGELFF. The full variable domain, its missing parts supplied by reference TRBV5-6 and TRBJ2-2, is DAGVTQSPTHLIKTRGQQVTLRCSPKSGHDTVSWYQQALGQGPQFIFQYYEEEERQRGNFPDRFSGHQFPNYSSELNVNALLLGDSALYLCASSLGGQGNTGELFFGEGSRLTVL.

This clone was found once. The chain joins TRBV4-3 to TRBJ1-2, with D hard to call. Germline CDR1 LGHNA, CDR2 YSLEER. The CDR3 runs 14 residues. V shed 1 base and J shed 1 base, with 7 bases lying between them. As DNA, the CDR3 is TGCGCCAGCAGCCAAGTCGGGGTTAACTATGGCTACACCTTC. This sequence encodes CASSQVGVNYGYTF.

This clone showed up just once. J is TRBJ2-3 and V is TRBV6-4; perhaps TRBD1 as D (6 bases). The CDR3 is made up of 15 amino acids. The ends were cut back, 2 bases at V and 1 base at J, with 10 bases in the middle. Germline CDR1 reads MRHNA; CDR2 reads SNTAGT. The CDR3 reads CASSDGAGGTDTQYF. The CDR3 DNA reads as TGTGCCAGCAGTGACGGGGCAGGGGGCACAGATACGCAGTATTTT.

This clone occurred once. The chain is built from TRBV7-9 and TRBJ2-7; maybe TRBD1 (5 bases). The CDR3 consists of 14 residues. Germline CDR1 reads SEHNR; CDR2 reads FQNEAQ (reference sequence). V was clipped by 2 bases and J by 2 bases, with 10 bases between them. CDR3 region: CASSLPGKAYEQYF. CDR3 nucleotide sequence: TGTGCCAGCAGCTTACCAGGGAAAGCCTACGAGCAGTACTTC.

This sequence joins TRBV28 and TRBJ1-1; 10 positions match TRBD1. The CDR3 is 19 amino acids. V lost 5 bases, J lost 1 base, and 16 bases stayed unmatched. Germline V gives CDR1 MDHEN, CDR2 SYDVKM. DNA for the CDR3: TGTGCCAGCAGTCCCCCCCCGGGACAGGGGCCCCTGAAGAACACTGAAGCTTTCTTT. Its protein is CASSPPPGQGPLKNTEAFF.

DNA of the CDR3: TGTGCCAGCAGCGTAGAGGGCCCCCCGGACACTTATGGCTACACCTTC. Protein product: CASSVEGPPDTYGYTF. The chain couples TRBV9 to TRBJ1-2; tentatively, D is TRBD1 (5 bases). Trimming took off 0 bases at V and 5 bases at J, with 17 bases between the two ends. The CDR3 has 16 residues. Germline V lookup: CDR1 SGDLS, CDR2 YYNGEE.

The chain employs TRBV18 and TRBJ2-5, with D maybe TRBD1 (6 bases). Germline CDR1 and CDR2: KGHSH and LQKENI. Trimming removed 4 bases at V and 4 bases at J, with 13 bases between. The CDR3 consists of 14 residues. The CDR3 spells CASSLRSRGETQYF. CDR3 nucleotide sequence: TGTGCCAGCTCACTTCGAAGCAGGGGAGAGACCCAGTACTTC.

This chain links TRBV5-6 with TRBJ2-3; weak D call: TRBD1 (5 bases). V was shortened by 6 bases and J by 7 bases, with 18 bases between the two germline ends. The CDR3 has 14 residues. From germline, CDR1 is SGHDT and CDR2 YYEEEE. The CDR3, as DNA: TGTGCCAGCAACACAGGCCCCCCCAGGAATACGCAGTATTTT. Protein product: CASNTGPPRNTQYF.

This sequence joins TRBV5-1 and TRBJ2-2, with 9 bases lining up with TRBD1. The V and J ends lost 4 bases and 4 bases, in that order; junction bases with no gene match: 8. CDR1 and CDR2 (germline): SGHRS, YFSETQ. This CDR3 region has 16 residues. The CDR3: CASSTVTGGGTGELFF. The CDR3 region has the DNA TGCGCCAGCAGCACAGTCACAGGGGGCGGCACCGGGGAGCTGTTTTTT.

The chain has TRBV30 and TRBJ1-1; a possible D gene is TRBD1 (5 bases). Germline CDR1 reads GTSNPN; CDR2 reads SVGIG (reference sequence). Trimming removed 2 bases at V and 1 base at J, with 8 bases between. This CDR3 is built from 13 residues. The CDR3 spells CAWSLTANTEAFF. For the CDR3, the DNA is TGTGCCTGGAGTTTGACAGCGAACACTGAAGCTTTCTTT.

The CDR3 region has the DNA TGTGCCAGCAGCTTAGCTCTAGCGGGGGTAAAAGACCAAGAGACCCAGTACTTC. It specifies CASSLALAGVKDQETQYF. This sequence joins TRBV7-2 and TRBJ2-5; TRBD2 matches at 10 bases. There are 18 residues in the CDR3. With V trimmed by 0 bases and J by 0 bases, 7 bases remained unmatched. CDR1 and CDR2 from the germline V gene are SGHTA and FQGNSA.

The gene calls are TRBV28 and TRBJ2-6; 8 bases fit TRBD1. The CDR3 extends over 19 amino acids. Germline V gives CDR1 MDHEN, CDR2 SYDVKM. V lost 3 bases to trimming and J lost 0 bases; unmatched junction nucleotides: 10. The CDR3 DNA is TGTGCCAGCAGTTTCCCCGGACAGGGCCGGAGCTCTGGGGCCAACGTCCTGACTTTC. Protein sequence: CASSFPGQGRSSGANVLTF.

The CDR3 DNA sequence: TGTGCCAGCAGCCGTACCAGCGATTACGAGCAGTACTTC. Protein: CASSRTSDYEQYF. V gene TRBV7-2 combines with J gene TRBJ2-7; D is uncertain. Germline V CDR1 and CDR2: SGHTA, FQGNSA. The CDR3 runs to 13 residues. The V end was cut by 5 bases, the J end by 4 bases, with 12 bases between.